This record looks at one TCR beta chain sequence and its context. Antigen: not known. Sequencing used immunoSEQ multiplex PCR; TCRdb keeps in-frame clones, though not all of them. The sample consists of some 140,000 clones, 90% of them appearing once. Prior autoimmune disease or systemic immunosuppression barred patients. This sample is drawn from a study of OX40 agonist ivuxolimab in advanced cancers. Turning to the study itself: Dose-escalation cases comprised hepatocellular carcinoma, melanoma, renal cell or head and neck cancer. Prior checkpoint blockade (anti-PD-1, anti-PD-L1 or anti-CTLA-4) was permitted; less than 45% had it.

With 3 bases clipped from V and 4 bases from J, the junction kept 4 bases outside the gene matches. The CDR3 is 14 residues long. Per the germline V gene, CDR1 is MGHRA and CDR2 is YSYEKL. General study results and limits: Among some nonresponders, normalized T-cell clonal expansion was also low.

The chain uses TRBV4-1 and TRBJ2-7; 9 bases agree with TRBD1. This sequence was found in an adult with an advanced solid tumor such as melanoma, head and neck, liver or kidney cancer. Here the sequenced sample was CD4+ or CD8+ T cells sorted from blood, taken in a trial of the OX40 agonist ivuxolimab. The CDR3 spells CASSHRQGGYEQYF. DNA of the CDR3: TGCGCCAGCAGCCACCGACAGGGGGGTTACGAGCAGTACTTC.